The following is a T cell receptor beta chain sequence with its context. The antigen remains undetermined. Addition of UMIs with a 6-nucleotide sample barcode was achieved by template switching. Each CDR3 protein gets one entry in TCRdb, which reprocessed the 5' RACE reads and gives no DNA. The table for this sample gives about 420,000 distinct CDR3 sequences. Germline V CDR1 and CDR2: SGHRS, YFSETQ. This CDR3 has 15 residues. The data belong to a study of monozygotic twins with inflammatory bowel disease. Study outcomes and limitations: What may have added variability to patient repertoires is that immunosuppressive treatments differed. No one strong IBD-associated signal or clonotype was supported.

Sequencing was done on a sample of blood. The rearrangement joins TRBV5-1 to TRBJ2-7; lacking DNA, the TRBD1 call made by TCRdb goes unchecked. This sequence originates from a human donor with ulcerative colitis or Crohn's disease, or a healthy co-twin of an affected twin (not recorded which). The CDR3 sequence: CASSVGQGPIYEQYF.